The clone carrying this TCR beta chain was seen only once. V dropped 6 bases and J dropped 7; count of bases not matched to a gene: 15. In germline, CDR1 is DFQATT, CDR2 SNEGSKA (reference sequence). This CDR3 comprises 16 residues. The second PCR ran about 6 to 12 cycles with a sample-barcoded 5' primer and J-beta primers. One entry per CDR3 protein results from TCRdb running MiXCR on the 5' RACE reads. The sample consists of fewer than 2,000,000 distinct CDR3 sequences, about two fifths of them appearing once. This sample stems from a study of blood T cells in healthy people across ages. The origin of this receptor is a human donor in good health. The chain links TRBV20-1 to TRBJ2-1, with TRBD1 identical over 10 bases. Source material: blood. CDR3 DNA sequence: TGCAGTGCAATCTCCCGGGACAGGGGATTGGATAATGAGCAGTTCTTC. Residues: CSAISRDRGLDNEQFF.